Listed here are 29 T cell receptor beta chains from one sample, sequenced in a study of blood T cells in healthy people across ages. Combining a sample-barcoded 5' primer with a J-beta primer mix, a second PCR ran for roughly 7 to 12 cycles. TCRdb redid the calling of the 5' RACE reads with MiXCR, one entry per CDR3 protein. This table has almost 1 million distinct CDR3 sequences, 51% appearing once. The sequenced sample consisted of blood. Every receptor here comes from a woman aged 55-70 years in good health.

The chain recombines TRBV28 with TRBJ2-5, with TRBD2 identical over 10 bases. V was pared by 2 bases and J by 1 base, with 7 bases of the junction left unmatched. Germline values: CDR1 MDHEN, CDR2 SYDVKM. CDR3 length: 17 amino acids. The CDR3 region is CASSLTLAGGPQETQYF. CDR3 bases: TGTGCCAGCAGTTTAACTTTAGCGGGAGGACCCCAAGAGACCCAGTACTTC.

The CDR3 region is CASSLDRITGELFF. CDR3 sequence (DNA): TGTGCCAGCAGCTTAGATCGGATCACCGGGGAGCTGTTTTTT. V gene TRBV11-3 combines with J gene TRBJ2-2; D unclear. CDR3 length: 14 amino acids. Deletions cut 0 bases from V and 4 bases from J, with 6 bases between. Germline-derived CDR1 and CDR2 are SGHNT and YENEEA.

The gene calls are TRBV4-3 and TRBJ2-2; D perhaps matches TRBD1 (7 bases). The V gene lost 1 base and the J gene lost 0 bases, with 18 bases spanning the gap. The germline CDR1 and CDR2 sequences are LGHNA and YSLEER. The CDR3 contains 19 residues. This chain's CDR3 is CASSQVYVRGEPNTGELFF. CDR3 bases: TGCGCCAGCAGCCAAGTGTATGTCAGGGGGGAACCGAACACCGGGGAGCTGTTTTTT.

This clonotype was found a few times. This chain links TRBV30 with TRBJ2-7, with TRBD2 identical over 7 bases. Germline V gene data show CDR1 as GTSNPN and CDR2 as SVGIG (reference sequence). CDR3 length: 15 residues. After removal of 0 bases from V and 2 bases from J, the junction contained 7 bases not matched to a gene. The CDR3 coding sequence is TGTGCCTGGAGTGTAGGGACTATGGGGACCTACGAGCAGTACTTC. Protein product: CAWSVGTMGTYEQYF.

The V and J genes are TRBV5-1 and TRBJ2-1; 12 nucleotides match TRBD2. Per the germline V gene, CDR1 is SGHRS and CDR2 is YFSETQ. There are 18 residues in the CDR3. J was trimmed by 6 bases and V by 0 bases; bases with no gene match: 10. CDR3 bases: TGCGCCAGCAGCTTGGCTCCCCCGACTAGCGGGAGATCCAATGAGCAGTTCTTC. Translation: CASSLAPPTSGRSNEQFF.

This clonotype was detected a few times. This sequence joins TRBV7-9 and TRBJ2-4; perhaps TRBD2 as D (5 bases). The CDR3 is made up of 15 amino acids. Germline CDR1 reads SEHNR; CDR2 reads FQNEAQ (reference sequence). Between the trimmed V and J ends, which lost 5 bases and 5 bases, there was a span of 16 bases. CDR3 sequence reads: CASSPLRVGENIQYF. DNA for the CDR3: TGTGCCAGCAGCCCACTCCGGGTCGGGGAAAACATTCAGTACTTC.

Comment on this clonotype: At one of its ends the junction is not consistent with the germline gene, which may arise from a read error. The chain couples TRBV5-1 to TRBJ2-3; 7 nucleotides align to TRBD2. The germline gives CDR1 SGHRS, CDR2 YFSETQ. This CDR3 has 16 amino acids. CDR3 residues: CARSLEATGGEDTQYF. As DNA, the CDR3 is TGCGCCCGCAGCTTGGAAGCAACGGGAGGCGAAGATACGCAGTATTTT.

Regarding this clonotype: A clone one base away is much larger, so this may be a read error. V and J are TRBV29-1 and TRBJ2-6, with D possibly matching TRBD1 (5 bases). The germline CDR1 and CDR2 sequences are SQVTM and ANQGSEA. This CDR3 has 13 amino acids. The CDR3 sequence: CSVENSGANALTF. The CDR3 DNA reads TGCAGCGTTGAAAACAGTGGGGCCAACGCCCTGACTTTC.

J is TRBJ2-5 and V is TRBV6-5, with 10 positions matching TRBD1. In germline, CDR1 is MNHEY, CDR2 SVGAGI. The CDR3 has 14 amino acids. Germline trimming cut 9 bases from V and 11 bases from J; bases unmatched to any gene: 15. CDR3 protein: CASSPGQGYGEQYF. Here the CDR3 DNA reads TGTGCCAGTTCGCCGGGACAGGGGTACGGGGAGCAGTACTTC.

This clonotype has only a few counts. The V call is TRBV20-1, the J call TRBJ2-5; 15 bases fit TRBD2. V lost 3 bases, J lost 2 bases, and 7 bases stayed unmatched. This CDR3 has 17 residues. Germline CDR1 DFQATT, CDR2 SNEGSKA (reference sequence). Here the CDR3 DNA reads TGCAGTGCTAGCCGGGGACTAGCGGGAGGAGAGCAAGAGACCCAGTACTTC. Its translation: CSASRGLAGGEQETQYF.

The J gene is TRBJ2-7, the V gene TRBV28; no reliable D call. The germline V and J ends were trimmed by 1 base and 4 bases, with 14 bases remaining between them. This CDR3 contains 15 residues. The germline V gene encodes CDR1 MDHEN and CDR2 SYDVKM. In DNA, the CDR3 is TGTGCCAGCAGTTTATCTTTACTTTTGTCTTACGAGCAGTACTTC. Its translation: CASSLSLLLSYEQYF.

The chain couples TRBV21-1 to TRBJ2-7. TRBV21-1 is noted as a pseudogene. The CDR3 has 13 amino acids. CDR3 nucleotide sequence: TGTGCCAGCAGCAAAGCGCTTCTTGGCGAGCAGTACTTC. Translating it yields CASSKALLGEQYF.

This chain joins TRBV4-1 and TRBJ2-5; D unresolved. CDR1 is MGHRA and CDR2 is YSYEKL in the germline V gene. This CDR3 has 14 amino acids. Between the trimmed V and J ends, which lost 0 bases and 2 bases, there was a span of 7 bases. The CDR3 region has the DNA TGCGCCAGCAGCCAAGAACTGATACAAGAGACCCAGTACTTC. It translates to CASSQELIQETQYF.

The V call is TRBV28, the J call TRBJ2-3, with D tentatively TRBD2 (5 bases). V lost 6 bases, J lost 2 bases, and 9 bases lay in between. The CDR3 contains 13 residues. Germline V gene lookup returns CDR1 MDHEN and CDR2 SYDVKM. CDR3 sequence: CASSGIFTDTQYF. Written as DNA, the CDR3 is TGTGCCAGCAGCGGGATATTCACAGATACGCAGTATTTT.

This clonotype was observed a few times. The rearrangement links TRBV29-1 to TRBJ1-6; TRBD1 aligns across 7 bases. Germline V CDR1 and CDR2: SQVTM, ANQGSEA. CDR3 length equals 14 residues. V lost 5 bases to trimming and J lost 5 bases; unmatched junction nucleotides: 6. The CDR3 reads CSVRSGTDNSPLHF. Here the CDR3 DNA reads TGCAGCGTTAGATCCGGGACAGATAATTCACCCCTCCACTTT.

This clonotype was seen a handful of times. This chain links TRBV27 with TRBJ2-7, with 11 bases lining up with TRBD1. Germline V CDR1 and CDR2: MNHEY, SMNVEV (reference sequence). V shed 5 bases and J 4 bases; nucleotides not matched to a gene: 7. The CDR3 is 15 amino acids. The CDR3 protein is CASSLRTGGAYEQYF. DNA of the CDR3: TGTGCCAGCAGTCTCAGGACAGGGGGCGCATACGAGCAGTACTTC.

The chain combines TRBV11-1 with TRBJ2-5; 12 bases match TRBD2. The CDR3 contains 16 residues. V lost 5 bases, J lost 5 bases, and 9 bases stayed unmatched. Germline assignment: CDR1 SGHAT and CDR2 FQDESV (reference sequence). CDR3 residues: CASSPGLAGFGETQYF. The CDR3 DNA is TGTGCCAGCAGCCCCGGACTAGCGGGATTTGGGGAGACCCAGTACTTC.

This chain uses TRBV6-6 with TRBJ2-1, with a possible D match to TRBD1 (5 bases). Germline V gene data show CDR1 as MNHNY and CDR2 as SVGAGI (reference sequence). CDR3 size: 15 residues. The V and J ends lost 5 bases and 6 bases respectively, with 17 bases between them. CDR3 residues: CASSTIGEEGNEQFF. The CDR3 coding sequence is TGTGCCAGCAGTACGATAGGGGAAGAAGGCAATGAGCAGTTCTTC.

V gene TRBV20-1 combines with J gene TRBJ2-7, with 8 bases lining up with TRBD2. Per germline, CDR1 DFQATT and CDR2 SNEGSKA (reference sequence). The CDR3 totals 14 residues. The V segment lost 0 bases and the J segment 10 bases; nucleotides outside the gene matches: 11. CDR3 nucleotides: TGCAGTGCTAGAGATCGGCAGCGGGAGTTAGACCAGTACTTC. It is translated as CSARDRQRELDQYF.

This clonotype was detected many times. This rearrangement joins TRBV12-3 or TRBV12-4 to TRBJ1-2; D is undetermined. Trimming left V 3 bases short and J 1 base short, with 6 bases between. This CDR3 spans 13 amino acids. CDR3 sequence reads: CASSFGSNYGYTF. Written as DNA, the CDR3 is TGTGCCAGCAGTTTCGGGAGTAACTATGGCTACACCTTC.

Only a few counts were recorded for this clonotype. The chain couples TRBV7-6 to TRBJ2-7; TRBD1 matches at 9 bases. Germline loops: CDR1 SGHVS, CDR2 FNYEAQ. The CDR3 loop spans 17 amino acids. After removal of 2 bases from V and 2 bases from J, the junction contained 10 bases not matched to a gene. The CDR3 region is CASSLYPKGQGTYEQYF. CDR3 DNA: TGTGCCAGCAGCTTATACCCTAAGGGACAGGGAACCTACGAGCAGTACTTC.

This clonotype was observed a few times. The chain is built from TRBV20-1 and TRBJ1-4; D not resolved. Germline lookup yields CDR1 DFQATT and CDR2 SNEGSKA (reference sequence). V shed 6 bases and J shed 8 bases, with 10 bases lying between them. The CDR3 contains 11 residues. CDR3 bases: TGCAGTGCGAAGGTCCGAGAAAAACTGTTTTTT. Protein: CSAKVREKLFF.

This clonotype was observed a few times. The chain has TRBV3-1 and TRBJ2-2; D is unresolved. Germline V gene lookup returns CDR1 LGHDT and CDR2 YNNKEL (reference sequence). This CDR3 is 16 amino acids long. Trimming took off 4 bases at V and 5 bases at J, with 17 bases between the two ends. The CDR3 is CASSRQEPPNTGELFF. CDR3 sequence (DNA): TGTGCCAGCAGCCGTCAGGAGCCCCCAAATACCGGGGAGCTGTTTTTT.

The chain joins TRBV7-9 to TRBJ2-1; D is possibly TRBD2 (6 bases). CDR3 length: 13 residues. Trimming pared 0 bases from V and 12 bases from J, leaving 12 bases between. Germline CDR1 reads SEHNR; CDR2 reads FQNEAQ (reference sequence). The CDR3 DNA reads as TGTGCCAGCAGCTTAGCGTATTTGCGGGGGCAGTTCTTC. Translating it yields CASSLAYLRGQFF.

This clonotype was observed a few times. The chain recombines TRBV4-3 with TRBJ2-3; 10 nucleotides line up with TRBD2. V dropped 0 bases and J dropped 7; count of bases not matched to a gene: 10. This CDR3 is built from 17 residues. Looked up from germline, CDR1 is LGHNA and CDR2 is YSLEER. The CDR3, as DNA: TGCGCCAGCAGCCAAGAGGTTCAGCGGGAGGGCAGGAATACGCAGTATTTT. This encodes CASSQEVQREGRNTQYF.

This clonotype appeared a few times. The CDR3 region is CATGTGLTGRIQAFF. As DNA, the CDR3 is TGTGCCACCGGTACAGGACTCACAGGAAGGATACAAGCTTTCTTT. The genes are TRBV6-2 or TRBV6-3 and TRBJ1-1; maybe TRBD1 (5 bases). There are 15 residues in the CDR3. The ends were cut back, 10 bases at V and 9 bases at J, with 27 bases in the middle. Germline CDR1 and CDR2: MNHEY and SVGEGT.

This clonotype was seen more than once but under ten times. This chain uses TRBV28 with TRBJ2-3; D is ambiguous. The CDR3 runs 16 residues. The V end lost 2 bases, the J end lost 2 bases, and 14 bases lay between the germline ends. Germline assignment: CDR1 MDHEN and CDR2 SYDVKM. This CDR3 is CASSLGVSSPTDTQYF. In DNA, the CDR3 is TGTGCCAGCAGTTTAGGTGTTAGCAGTCCCACAGATACGCAGTATTTT.

A few counts support this clonotype. The genes are TRBV14 and TRBJ2-1; 9 bases match TRBD1. The germline gives CDR1 SGHDN, CDR2 FVKESK. V lost 2 bases and J lost 6; bases outside the gene matches: 8. This CDR3 has 16 residues. CDR3 sequence reads: CASSQPFGTGINEQFF. The CDR3 DNA reads as TGTGCCAGCAGCCAACCCTTCGGGACAGGGATCAATGAGCAGTTCTTC.

This clonotype was recorded at least ten times. The V call is TRBV12-3 or TRBV12-4, the J call TRBJ1-2; a possible D gene is TRBD1 (6 bases). The length of the CDR3 is 13 residues. V shed 4 bases and J shed 8 bases, with 14 bases lying between them. CDR3 sequence (DNA): TGTGCCAGCAGTTCAGCCGGGACAAGGGGCTACACCTTC. Its translation: CASSSAGTRGYTF.